The 16 T cell receptor beta chains listed next were all sequenced from one sample in a study of cytomegalovirus exposure and HLA in healthy donors. Amplification used 60 Vbeta primers and 13 Jbeta primers. Clones were sequenced by immunoSEQ multiplex PCR, and TCRdb holds only the in-frame ones, with some missing. The sample includes under 200,000 clones, 60% to 85% seen only once; the top ten take about 4%. Sequencing was done on a sample of PBMCs. The receptors here all came from a man aged 25 to 40 in good health and CMV-seropositive.

This clone turned up a few times. The V and J genes are TRBV28 and TRBJ1-2; D is unresolved. Germline lookup yields CDR1 MDHEN and CDR2 SYDVKM. Trimming left V 6 bases short and J 1 base short, with 15 bases between. CDR3 length equals 15 residues. The CDR3: CASSLDTSRNYGYTF. For the CDR3, the DNA is TGTGCCAGCAGCCTTGACACCTCCCGTAACTATGGCTACACCTTC.

This chain uses TRBV6-6 with TRBJ2-5, with D perhaps matching TRBD1 (6 bases). V was shortened by 2 bases and J by 1 base, with 11 bases between the two germline ends. This CDR3 has 15 residues. Germline-derived CDR1 and CDR2 are MNHNY and SVGAGI (reference sequence). This chain's CDR3 is CASSYGQGRQETQYF. The DNA for the CDR3 is TGTGCCAGCAGTTACGGGCAGGGGCGCCAAGAGACCCAGTACTTC.

This CDR3 is CASSLVGTGYGYTF. In DNA form, the CDR3 reads TGCGCCAGCAGCTTGGTTGGGACAGGTTACGGCTACACCTTC. J is TRBJ1-2 and V is TRBV5-1; 8 bases are a match to TRBD1. Germline-derived CDR1 and CDR2 are SGHRS and YFSETQ. Trimming at V came to 0 bases and at J to 8 bases, leaving 6 bases not matched to a gene. The CDR3 is 14 amino acids.

The chain carries TRBV5-1 and TRBJ2-3; 8 bases agree with TRBD1. The CDR3 contains 16 residues. Per germline, CDR1 SGHRS and CDR2 YFSETQ. J gave up 2 bases and V 4 bases, and 9 bases lay outside the gene matches. The CDR3 region has the DNA TGCGCCAGCAGCCCCGGAGGGACAGGAGACACAGATACGCAGTATTTT. This sequence encodes CASSPGGTGDTDTQYF.

V usage is TRBV30 and J usage is TRBJ2-3; D possibly corresponds to TRBD1 (7 bases). Germline V gene data show CDR1 as GTSNPN and CDR2 as SVGIG (reference sequence). The CDR3 length is 13 residues. Trimming stripped 8 bases from V and 6 bases from J, with 18 bases between. CDR3 loop: CALGGRGSDTQYF. The CDR3 coding sequence is TGTGCCCTCGGGGGCAGGGGGAGTGATACGCAGTATTTT.

J is TRBJ2-5 and V is TRBV4-2; 10 nucleotides agree with TRBD1. V dropped 4 bases and J dropped 1; count of bases not matched to a gene: 6. This CDR3 has 16 residues. The germline gives CDR1 LGHNA, CDR2 YNFKEQ. This CDR3 is CASSPGQGSPQETQYF. CDR3 nucleotides: TGTGCCAGCAGCCCGGGACAGGGGTCCCCCCAAGAGACCCAGTACTTC.

The genes are TRBV19 and TRBJ1-3; D uncertain. Trimming stripped 3 bases from V and 0 bases from J, with 6 bases between. This CDR3 contains 14 residues. Germline loops: CDR1 LNHDA, CDR2 SQIVND (reference sequence). DNA for the CDR3: TGTGCCAGTAGTATGAGGAACTCTGGAAACACCATATATTTT. It encodes CASSMRNSGNTIYF.

The chain recombines TRBV2 with TRBJ2-2; 12 nucleotides agree with TRBD2. Germline V lookup: CDR1 SNHLY, CDR2 FYNNEI. The CDR3 spans 15 residues. V was clipped by 3 bases and J by 7 bases; unmatched bases: 3. CDR3 nucleotide sequence: TGTGCCAGCAGTGAGGAGACTAGCGGGGGCGGGGAGCTGTTTTTT. Its translation: CASSEETSGGGELFF.

The chain recombines TRBV5-1 with TRBJ2-7, with a tentative D call TRBD1 (6 bases). The CDR3 loop spans 14 amino acids. V shed 4 bases and J shed 5 bases, with 16 bases lying between them. CDR1 SGHRS and CDR2 YFSETQ come from the germline V gene. CDR3 DNA: TGCGCCAGCAGCGTACAGGGTGGGGACCACGAGCAGTACTTC. Translated, it gives CASSVQGGDHEQYF.

The J gene is TRBJ1-1, the V gene TRBV5-1, with no clear D. The germline V and J ends were trimmed by 1 base and 0 bases, with 7 bases remaining between them. This CDR3 spans 14 amino acids. The germline gives CDR1 SGHRS, CDR2 YFSETQ. DNA of the CDR3: TGCGCCAGCAGCTTGTCTGGGCTGAACACTGAAGCTTTCTTT. It is translated as CASSLSGLNTEAFF. The full variable domain, its missing parts supplied by reference TRBV5-1 and TRBJ1-1, is KAGVTQTPRYLIKTRGQQVTLSCSPISGHRSVSWYQQTPGQGLQFLFEYFSETQRNKGNFPGRFSGRQFSNSRSEMNVSTLELGDSALYLCASSLSGLNTEAFFGQGTRLTVV.

This clone was detected a few times. The rearrangement joins TRBV11-2 to TRBJ1-2, with D possibly TRBD1 on 6 matching bases. The CDR3 extends over 16 amino acids. Trimming pared 5 bases from V and 0 bases from J, leaving 16 bases between. Looked up from germline, CDR1 is SGHAT and CDR2 is FQNNGV. The CDR3 sequence: CASSPLLDSANYGYTF. The CDR3 DNA reads TGTGCCAGCAGCCCCCTCCTGGACAGCGCTAACTATGGCTACACCTTC.

This clone showed up just once. Here the CDR3 reads CASRGQRSGANVLTF. CDR3 coding DNA: TGTGCCAGCAGGGGACAGCGCTCTGGGGCCAACGTCCTGACTTTC. The chain links TRBV2 to TRBJ2-6; 7 bases map to TRBD1. The CDR3 consists of 15 residues. With 6 bases clipped from V and 0 bases from J, the junction kept 2 bases outside the gene matches. Germline CDR1 SNHLY, CDR2 FYNNEI.

The chain combines TRBV15 with TRBJ1-1; the D is unclear. Germline V CDR1 and CDR2: LNHNV, YYDKDF (reference sequence). CDR3 length: 12 residues. Trimming took off 8 bases at V and 3 bases at J, with 10 bases between the two ends. The CDR3 region has the DNA TGTGCCACCGCCCGGGAGGACACTGAAGCTTTCTTT. Its protein is CATAREDTEAFF.

The chain couples TRBV27 to TRBJ2-7, with D tentatively TRBD2 (6 bases). There are 16 residues in the CDR3. The germline gives CDR1 MNHEY, CDR2 SMNVEV (reference sequence). The V end was cut by 0 bases, the J end by 2 bases, with 14 bases between. DNA for the CDR3: TGTGCCAGCAGTTTATCTTGGGGGGAGAGGACCTACGAGCAGTACTTC. Translating it yields CASSLSWGERTYEQYF.

The rearrangement links TRBV9 to TRBJ2-2, with 7 positions matching TRBD1. The germline CDR1 and CDR2 sequences are SGDLS and YYNGEE. The trim removed 0 bases at V and 6 bases at J, leaving 5 bases unmatched. CDR3 size: 15 residues. The CDR3 nucleotides read TGTGCCAGCAGCGTAGCTGAGGGGGCAGCCGGGGAGCTGTTTTTT. Translating gives CASSVAEGAAGELFF.

The J gene is TRBJ2-2, the V gene TRBV7-9, with D possibly TRBD1 on 5 matching bases. V dropped 2 bases and J dropped 5 bases, with 15 bases sitting between them. Germline-derived CDR1 and CDR2 are SEHNR and FQNEAQ (reference sequence). This CDR3 is built from 16 residues. The DNA of the CDR3 is TGTGCCAGCAGCTTAAGGCAGGGTTTTGGAACCGGGGAGCTGTTTTTT. Its protein is CASSLRQGFGTGELFF.